The 25 T cell receptor beta chains given below trace back to one sample, sequenced in a study of T cell responses to AZD1222 COVID-19 vaccine. The table came from immunoSEQ multiplex PCR; TCRdb's copy has only in-frame clones and leaves some out. The sample carries about 140,000 clones, approximately 92% recorded once. The starting material was peripheral blood, obtained on day 0 of AZD1222 vaccination. Receptor source: an adult in good health.

V usage is TRBV5-1 and J usage is TRBJ2-7; D remains ambiguous. The length of the CDR3 is 17 residues. With 2 bases removed from V and 0 bases from J, the gap between germline ends came to 18 bases. Germline V lookup: CDR1 SGHRS, CDR2 YFSETQ. The CDR3 loop is CASSFLQNLKSSYEQYF. The CDR3 DNA reads TGCGCCAGCAGCTTCCTACAAAACCTGAAAAGCTCCTACGAGCAGTACTTC. Variable domain in full (rest from reference TRBV5-1 and TRBJ2-7): KAGVTQTPRYLIKTRGQQVTLSCSPISGHRSVSWYQQTPGQGLQFLFEYFSETQRNKGNFPGRFSGRQFSNSRSEMNVSTLELGDSALYLCASSFLQNLKSSYEQYFGPGTRLTVT.

The chain has TRBV5-1 and TRBJ1-6; D is undetermined. This CDR3 has 14 amino acids. The V and J ends lost 0 bases and 7 bases respectively, with 8 bases between them. Per germline, CDR1 SGHRS and CDR2 YFSETQ. In DNA, the CDR3 is TGCGCCAGCAGCTTGGGGCAGACCAATTCACCCCTCCACTTT. It specifies CASSLGQTNSPLHF. The variable domain in full, with the rest retrieved from reference TRBV5-1 and TRBJ1-6, is KAGVTQTPRYLIKTRGQQVTLSCSPISGHRSVSWYQQTPGQGLQFLFEYFSETQRNKGNFPGRFSGRQFSNSRSEMNVSTLELGDSALYLCASSLGQTNSPLHFGNGTRLTVT.

The chain is built from TRBV18 and TRBJ1-1; D possibly corresponds to TRBD1 (6 bases). Germline-derived CDR1 and CDR2 are KGHSH and LQKENI. The CDR3 loop spans 13 amino acids. Trimming took off 6 bases at V and 4 bases at J, with 12 bases between the two ends. DNA for the CDR3: TGTGCCAGCTCGATGGACAGACTCACTGAAGCTTTCTTT. This gives the protein CASSMDRLTEAFF.

The gene calls are TRBV29-1 and TRBJ1-2, with 9 bases fitting TRBD1. Germline values: CDR1 SQVTM, CDR2 ANQGSEA. V shed 3 bases, J shed 3 bases, and the junction held 2 bases outside the gene matches. CDR3 length: 13 amino acids. The CDR3 region has the DNA TGCAGCGTTGACAGGACAGGGGACTATGGCTACACCTTC. Protein product: CSVDRTGDYGYTF.

The V gene is TRBV27, the J gene TRBJ1-2; D is possibly TRBD1 (6 bases). This CDR3 region has 18 residues. The germline CDR1 and CDR2 sequences are MNHEY and SMNVEV (reference sequence). The V gene lost 10 bases and the J gene lost 1 base, with 28 bases spanning the gap. CDR3 region: CAILASRRTDNFNYGYTF. The CDR3 DNA reads TGTGCCATCCTCGCCAGTCGCCGGACAGACAACTTTAACTATGGCTACACCTTC.

This clone was seen a handful of times. CDR3 sequence (DNA): TGCGCCAGCAGCTTAGGAGGGAACTCCTATAATTCACCCCTCCACTTT. The encoded protein is CASSLGGNSYNSPLHF. This chain uses TRBV5-1 with TRBJ1-6; D is uncertain. Trimming cost V 2 bases and J 0 bases, with 9 bases left between them. The CDR3 runs 16 residues. Germline V lookup: CDR1 SGHRS, CDR2 YFSETQ. Filled out from reference TRBV5-1 and TRBJ1-6, the complete variable domain reads KAGVTQTPRYLIKTRGQQVTLSCSPISGHRSVSWYQQTPGQGLQFLFEYFSETQRNKGNFPGRFSGRQFSNSRSEMNVSTLELGDSALYLCASSLGGNSYNSPLHFGNGTRLTVT.

The V gene is TRBV12-1, the J gene TRBJ2-7. TRBV12-1 is flagged as a pseudogene. The CDR3 spans 16 residues. CDR3 in amino acids: CASSFCLQGPYYEQYF. CDR3 nucleotide sequence: TGTGCCAGCAGCTTTTGCCTTCAAGGGCCCTACTACGAGCAGTACTTC.

V gene TRBV10-3 combines with J gene TRBJ1-3; D call uncertain. Germline CDR1 is ENHRY and CDR2 is SYGVKD. V lost 2 bases, J lost 0 bases, and 11 bases lay in between. The CDR3 runs to 16 residues. CDR3: CAISEVAGHSGNTIYF. CDR3 nucleotides: TGTGCCATCAGTGAGGTCGCAGGTCACTCTGGAAACACCATATATTTT.

In DNA, the CDR3 is TGTGCCAGCAGCCCGTCTAACTATGGCTACACCTTC. Its translation: CASSPSNYGYTF. The J gene is TRBJ1-2, the V gene TRBV2; D gene unclear. Germline CDR1 reads SNHLY; CDR2 reads FYNNEI. The CDR3 totals 12 residues. With 6 bases removed from V and 0 bases from J, the gap between germline ends came to 5 bases.

The chain uses TRBV7-2 and TRBJ1-5; a possible D gene is TRBD1 (5 bases). The CDR3 consists of 18 residues. V was pared by 4 bases and J by 0 bases, with 19 bases between. Germline values: CDR1 SGHTA, CDR2 FQGNSA. CDR3 sequence: CASSSPLVRAGSNQPQHF. The CDR3 coding sequence is TGTGCCAGCAGCTCACCCCTCGTCAGGGCTGGTAGCAATCAGCCCCAGCATTTT.

The chain is built from TRBV25-1 and TRBJ1-1; D is uncertain. The V and J ends lost 0 bases and 6 bases respectively, with 17 bases between them. Germline CDR1 reads MGHDK; CDR2 reads SYGVNS. CDR3 length equals 16 residues. The CDR3 nucleotides are TGTGCCAGCAGTGAATATTTCCCCCTCTCAGGCGCTGAAGCTTTCTTT. Protein product: CASSEYFPLSGAEAFF.

The chain employs TRBV7-9 and TRBJ2-1, with D possibly matching TRBD1 (5 bases). CDR1 and CDR2 from the germline V gene are SEHNR and FQNEAQ (reference sequence). The ends were cut back, 3 bases at V and 2 bases at J, with 23 bases in the middle. The length of the CDR3 is 19 residues. Here the CDR3 DNA reads TGTGCCAGCAGCTTTACTCGGTCGGGTCACGCAGGGCCCTACAATGAGCAGTTCTTC. Its translation is CASSFTRSGHAGPYNEQFF.

V usage is TRBV7-9 and J usage is TRBJ2-5, with no clear D. Trimming pared 5 bases from V and 9 bases from J, leaving 7 bases between. The CDR3 spans 10 residues. Germline lookup yields CDR1 SEHNR and CDR2 FQNEAQ (reference sequence). The DNA of the CDR3 is TGTGCCAGCAGCCCCGCGCCCCAGTACTTC. This gives the protein CASSPAPQYF.

There are a few counts of this clone. The chain recombines TRBV2 with TRBJ2-2; weak D call: TRBD1 (6 bases). Germline loops: CDR1 SNHLY, CDR2 FYNNEI. The CDR3 totals 14 residues. The V and J ends lost 6 bases and 5 bases respectively, with 13 bases between them. This CDR3 is CASRPDRLTGELFF. CDR3 bases: TGTGCCAGCAGGCCGGACAGATTAACCGGGGAGCTGTTTTTT.

This rearrangement joins TRBV10-3 to TRBJ2-7, with D tentatively TRBD1 or TRBD2 (6 bases each). Between the trimmed V and J ends, which lost 0 bases and 6 bases, there was a span of 12 bases. Germline V gene lookup returns CDR1 ENHRY and CDR2 SYGVKD. The CDR3 runs 14 residues. The CDR3 loop reads CAISESGGGSEQYF. The CDR3 DNA reads as TGTGCCATCAGTGAGTCCGGGGGCGGTAGCGAGCAGTACTTC.

The chain carries TRBV6-5 and TRBJ1-1, with 8 nucleotides matching TRBD1. This CDR3 is 14 amino acids long. J lost 3 bases, V lost 5 bases, and 5 bases had no gene match. Germline lookup yields CDR1 MNHEY and CDR2 SVGAGI. The CDR3, as DNA: TGTGCCAGCAGTAACGGACAGGGCGACACTGAAGCTTTCTTT. It specifies CASSNGQGDTEAFF.

This chain joins TRBV27 and TRBJ2-5, with 14 bases fitting TRBD2. Looked up from germline, CDR1 is MNHEY and CDR2 is SMNVEV (reference sequence). The CDR3 sequence is 18 residues long. V shed 5 bases and J 0 bases; nucleotides not matched to a gene: 8. CDR3 sequence: CASSPTGLAGEYQETQYF. CDR3 bases: TGTGCCAGCAGTCCGACGGGACTAGCGGGGGAGTACCAAGAGACCCAGTACTTC.

This sequence joins TRBV28 and TRBJ1-4; D remains ambiguous. The ends were cut back, 7 bases at V and 7 bases at J, with 7 bases in the middle. The CDR3 loop spans 11 amino acids. CDR1 is MDHEN, CDR2 SYDVKM, per germline. DNA of the CDR3: TGTGCCAGCACCCCCGGTGAAAAACTGTTTTTT. Encoded protein: CASTPGEKLFF. Based on the CDR3 plus reference TRBV28 and TRBJ1-4, the full variable domain is DVKVTQSSRYLVKRTGEKVFLECVQDMDHENMFWYRQDPGLGLRLIYFSYDVKMKEKGDIPEGYSVSREKKERFSLILESASTNQTSMYLCASTPGEKLFFGSGTQLSVL.

The chain is built from TRBV3-1 (or the pseudogene TRBV3-2) and TRBJ1-3; 10 bases line up with TRBD1. The CDR3 covers 15 residues. The junction had 4 bases not matched to a gene; V was cut back by 4 bases and J by 4 bases. Germline assignment: CDR1 LGHDT and CDR2 YNNKEL (reference sequence). The CDR3 sequence: CASSPGQGTGNTIYF. The CDR3 coding sequence is TGTGCCAGCAGCCCGGGACAGGGGACGGGAAACACCATATATTTT.

The chain carries TRBV11-2 and TRBJ2-3, with D tentatively TRBD1 (5 bases). The CDR3 is 16 amino acids. V shed 5 bases and J shed 3 bases, with 18 bases lying between them. Germline V gene lookup returns CDR1 SGHAT and CDR2 FQNNGV. CDR3 in amino acids: CASSIQELSWTDTQYF. CDR3 coding DNA: TGTGCCAGCAGCATACAGGAACTGAGCTGGACAGATACGCAGTATTTT.

The J gene is TRBJ1-4, the V gene TRBV28, with D possibly TRBD1 on 5 matching bases. Germline assignment: CDR1 MDHEN and CDR2 SYDVKM. This CDR3 is built from 14 residues. Trimming removed 9 bases at V and 7 bases at J, with 18 bases between. The DNA for the CDR3 is TGTGCCAGTACCCTGTCAGGGATTGGTGAAAAACTGTTTTTT. Protein sequence: CASTLSGIGEKLFF.

The genes are TRBV19 and TRBJ1-1; 7 bases fit TRBD1. Germline lookup yields CDR1 LNHDA and CDR2 SQIVND (reference sequence). This CDR3 has 13 amino acids. After removal of 5 bases from V and 3 bases from J, the junction contained 3 bases not matched to a gene. The CDR3 region has the DNA TGTGCCAGTAGTTCCACAGGGGACACTGAAGCTTTCTTT. Encoded protein: CASSSTGDTEAFF.

The CDR3 DNA reads TGCGCCAGCAGCTTGGTTCCAGCGGGCGAGGGCCTCAAAAACATTCAGTACTTC. This encodes CASSLVPAGEGLKNIQYF. The rearrangement joins TRBV5-1 to TRBJ2-4; D might be TRBD2 (6 bases). This CDR3 is built from 18 residues. Germline V gives CDR1 SGHRS, CDR2 YFSETQ. Between the trimmed V and J ends, which lost 0 bases and 3 bases, there was a span of 19 bases.

The chain combines TRBV18 with TRBJ2-2; D ambiguous. From germline, CDR1 is KGHSH and CDR2 LQKENI. The CDR3 sequence is 13 residues long. Trimming took 1 base from V and 1 from J, leaving 1 base between them. The CDR3 DNA reads TGTGCCAGCTCACCACAGAACACCGGGGAGCTGTTTTTT. Protein product: CASSPQNTGELFF. Drawing the rest from reference TRBV18 and TRBJ2-2, the complete variable domain is NAGVMQNPRHLVRRRGQEARLRCSPMKGHSHVYWYRQLPEEGLKFMVYLQKENIIDESGMPKERFSAEFPKEGPSILRIQQVVRGDSAAYFCASSPQNTGELFFGEGSRLTVL.

The gene calls are TRBV10-3 and TRBJ2-7; D is ambiguous. This CDR3 region has 14 residues. The germline V gene encodes CDR1 ENHRY and CDR2 SYGVKD. V shed 2 bases and J shed 6 bases, with 14 bases lying between them. CDR3 nucleotides: TGTGCCATCAGTGAGGGTAGGGCGGAGTCCGAGCAGTACTTC. This encodes CAISEGRAESEQYF.